This TCR beta chain was sequenced for a study of early T cells in non-severe SARS-CoV-2 infection. Overall study context: Chains were unpaired, as sequencing was done on bulk RNA from unsorted whole blood. The study, taken as a whole, reports: The VDJdb matching leaned toward anti-spike CD8 responses and overlooked private and CD4 specificities.

Attachment of unique molecular identifiers to individual cDNA molecules was performed. TCRdb called the 5' RACE reads again in MiXCR, with one record for every CDR3 protein. The sample has tens of thousands of distinct CDR3 sequences; about 11% are singletons. Ten or more counts support this clonotype. Its antigen remains unidentified. Trimming removed 1 base at V and 7 bases at J, with 13 bases between. Germline V gene lookup returns CDR1 SGHDN and CDR2 FVKESK. The CDR3 has 14 amino acids. Sequenced material: whole blood, taken at baseline. The rearrangement joins TRBV14 to TRBJ2-5; no firm D call. This clonotype originated in an adult who was a healthcare worker with PCR-confirmed SARS-CoV-2 infection or an uninfected control (not recorded which). The donor label of this sample is uncertain. The CDR3 protein is CASSQVRGRGTQYF. CDR3 nucleotides: TGTGCCAGCAGCCAAGTGCGAGGACGAGGGACCCAGTACTTC. The whole variable domain, remainder taken from reference TRBV14 and TRBJ2-5, is EAGVTQFPSHSVIEKGQTVTLRCDPISGHDNLYWYRRVMGKEIKFLLHFVKESKQDESGMPNNRFLAERTGGTYSTLKVQPAELEDSGVYFCASSQVRGRGTQYFGPGTRLLVL.